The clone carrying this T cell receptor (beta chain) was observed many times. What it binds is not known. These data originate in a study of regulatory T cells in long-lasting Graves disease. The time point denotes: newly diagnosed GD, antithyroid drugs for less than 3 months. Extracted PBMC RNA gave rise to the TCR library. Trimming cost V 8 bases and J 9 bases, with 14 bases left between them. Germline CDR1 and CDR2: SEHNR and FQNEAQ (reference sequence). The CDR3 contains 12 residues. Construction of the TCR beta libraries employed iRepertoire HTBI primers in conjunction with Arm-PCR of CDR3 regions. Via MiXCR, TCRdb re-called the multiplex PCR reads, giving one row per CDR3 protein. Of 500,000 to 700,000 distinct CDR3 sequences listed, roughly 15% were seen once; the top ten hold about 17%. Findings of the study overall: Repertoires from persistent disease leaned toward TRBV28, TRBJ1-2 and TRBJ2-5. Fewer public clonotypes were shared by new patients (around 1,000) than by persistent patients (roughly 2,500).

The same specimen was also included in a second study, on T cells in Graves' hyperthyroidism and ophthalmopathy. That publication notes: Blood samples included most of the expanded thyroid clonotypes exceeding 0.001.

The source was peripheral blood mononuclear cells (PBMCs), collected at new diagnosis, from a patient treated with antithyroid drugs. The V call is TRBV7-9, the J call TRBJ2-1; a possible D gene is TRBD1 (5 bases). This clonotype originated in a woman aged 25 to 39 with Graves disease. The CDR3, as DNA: TGTGCCAGCGCAGGGCCCATAAGTGAGCAGTTCTTC. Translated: CASAGPISEQFF. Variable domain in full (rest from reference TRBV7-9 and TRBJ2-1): DTGVSQNPRHKITKRGQNVTFRCDPISEHNRLYWYRQTLGQGPEFLTYFQNEAQLEKSRLLSDRFSAERPKGSFSTLEIQRTEQGDSAMYLCASAGPISEQFFGPGTRLTVL.